The 2 T cell receptor beta chains below all came from one sample that was sequenced in a study of T-cell memory formation after mild COVID-19. Using its own MiXCR run on the 5' RACE reads, TCRdb lists one record per CDR3 protein. This table has around 420,000 distinct CDR3 sequences, 24% appearing once. The sample taken for sequencing was PBMCs or a T cell subset sorted from them (not recorded which). These receptor sequences come from an adult woman who had mild COVID-19 (a few samples of this study predate the infection). Cell type and time point are not known.

This clonotype was seen only a few times. This chain joins TRBV4-2 and TRBJ2-1, with 9 bases aligning to TRBD2. Germline CDR1 and CDR2: LGHNA and YNFKEQ. The CDR3 covers 14 residues. V trimming: 4 bases; J trimming: 5 bases; junction bases outside the gene matches: 3. The CDR3 protein is CASSRRLADNEQFF. CDR3 nucleotide sequence: TGTGCCAGCAGCCGCCGACTAGCGGACAATGAGCAGTTCTTC.

The rearrangement uses TRBV6-2 or TRBV6-3 and TRBJ2-1; 9 positions match TRBD2. In germline, CDR1 is MNHEY, CDR2 SVGEGT. Germline trimming cut 6 bases from V and 8 bases from J; bases unmatched to any gene: 11. The CDR3 is 15 amino acids. The CDR3, as DNA: TGTGCCAGCAGCACGACTAGCGGTCCCTTGGATGAGCAGTTCTTC. Protein sequence: CASSTTSGPLDEQFF.